What follows are 9 T cell receptor beta chains derived from one specimen sequenced in a study of blood T cells in healthy people across ages. Through a sample-barcoded 5' primer and a J-beta primer mix, a second PCR was run for roughly 6 to 11 cycles. In TCRdb, the 5' RACE reads were re-called with MiXCR into one record per CDR3 protein. The data show fewer than 2 million distinct CDR3 sequences, about 39% seen once. The sequencing input was blood. Receptors were obtained from a human donor in good health.

V and J are TRBV28 and TRBJ2-3; possible D gene TRBD1, 6 bases. This CDR3 has 14 amino acids. Germline CDR1 is MDHEN and CDR2 is SYDVKM. V gave up 4 bases and J gave up 5 bases, with 13 bases separating them. CDR3 protein: CASSYRFRGDTQYF. The CDR3 DNA follows: TGTGCCAGCAGTTATAGGTTCAGGGGAGATACGCAGTATTTT.

This chain uses TRBV7-3 with TRBJ2-3, with D possibly being TRBD2 (6 bases). There are 14 residues in the CDR3. The V end lost 7 bases, the J end lost 3 bases, and 14 bases lay between the germline ends. CDR1 and CDR2 from the germline V gene are SGHTA and FQGTGA. The CDR3, as DNA: TGTGCCAGCAAGGCGGGAAGACAAACAGATACGCAGTATTTT. This codes for CASKAGRQTDTQYF.

With respect to this clonotype: A much larger clone is a single base away; this may be a read error. V and J are TRBV4-3 and TRBJ1-2, with a possible D match to TRBD1 (5 bases). This CDR3 is built from 15 residues. Trimming stripped 3 bases from V and 1 base from J, with 12 bases between. The germline V gene encodes CDR1 LGHNA and CDR2 YSLEER. The CDR3 bases are TGCGCCAGCAGCCATGCGGACAACCGTAACTATGGCTACACCTTC. Translated: CASSHADNRNYGYTF.

This clonotype appeared a few times. This sequence joins TRBV7-2 and TRBJ1-2; D might be TRBD1 (5 bases). The CDR3 sequence is 13 residues long. Trimming removed 4 bases at V and 5 bases at J, with 11 bases between. Germline CDR1 and CDR2: SGHTA and FQGNSA. CDR3 protein: CASSSLPGYGYTF. The CDR3 coding sequence is TGTGCCAGCAGCTCCCTTCCAGGGTATGGCTACACCTTC.

This clonotype was recorded a few times. This chain uses TRBV3-1 with TRBJ2-3; D is possibly TRBD2 (6 bases). The CDR3 sequence is 15 residues long. Germline values: CDR1 LGHDT, CDR2 YNNKEL (reference sequence). V was shortened by 1 base and J by 2 bases, with 10 bases between the two germline ends. CDR3 coding DNA: TGTGCCAGCAGCCAAGGGGGGGTCCCCACAGATACGCAGTATTTT. Protein: CASSQGGVPTDTQYF.

This clonotype appeared a few times. V usage is TRBV6-5 and J usage is TRBJ1-1, with D possibly TRBD1 on 5 matching bases. Germline V gives CDR1 MNHEY, CDR2 SVGAGI. This CDR3 has 15 residues. With 1 base removed from V and 6 bases from J, the gap between germline ends came to 15 bases. DNA for the CDR3: TGTGCCAGCAGTTACTTTCTAGGAGAAGGGGCTGAAGCTTTCTTT. Residues: CASSYFLGEGAEAFF.

This clonotype has only a few counts. The J gene is TRBJ1-2, the V gene TRBV7-2; D remains unclear. The V end lost 6 bases, the J end lost 6 bases, and 17 bases lay between the germline ends. Germline-derived CDR1 and CDR2 are SGHTA and FQGNSA. The CDR3 has 14 residues. CDR3 protein: CASRSRSTDDGYTF. The CDR3 coding sequence is TGTGCCAGCAGGTCCAGGTCGACGGATGATGGCTACACCTTC.

The chain joins TRBV14 to TRBJ2-1; tentatively, D is TRBD1 or TRBD2 (5 bases each). The CDR3 has 16 residues. Germline V lookup: CDR1 SGHDN, CDR2 FVKESK. Trimming shortened V by 7 bases and J by 2 bases, and 18 bases separated the two germline ends. The CDR3 loop reads CASTHTGTATYNEQFF. The CDR3 region has the DNA TGTGCCAGCACCCATACCGGGACGGCTACCTACAATGAGCAGTTCTTC.

The chain links TRBV12-3 or TRBV12-4 to TRBJ1-4; D gene unclear. V was shortened by 3 bases and J by 7 bases, with 12 bases between the two germline ends. This CDR3 is built from 14 residues. As DNA, the CDR3 is TGTGCCAGCAGTTTGACGGATTTAGGTGAAAAACTGTTTTTT. It encodes CASSLTDLGEKLFF.